Shown below are 5 T cell receptor beta chains from a single sample sequenced in a study of regulatory T cells in long-lasting Graves disease. The time point is: persistent/refractory GD, antithyroid drugs over 5 years with positive TRAb. From RNA extracted from PBMCs, the TCR library was made. The authors built TCR beta libraries using iRepertoire HTBI primers and Arm-PCR of CDR3 regions. TCRdb analysed the multiplex PCR reads with MiXCR anew, one entry per CDR3 protein. The table shows about 300,000 distinct CDR3 sequences, with roughly a fifth occurring only once. The specimen comprised peripheral blood mononuclear cells (PBMCs), sampled when the disease was refractory, from a patient treated with antithyroid drugs. The receptors were sampled from a female donor with Graves disease.

As DNA, the CDR3 is TGCAGTGCTAGAGGTCCAGCGGTGAGCTACGAGCAGTACTTC. Residues: CSARGPAVSYEQYF. The chain couples TRBV20-1 to TRBJ2-7, with D possibly being TRBD2 (5 bases). The CDR3 is 14 amino acids. The V end lost 1 base, the J end lost 3 bases, and 13 bases lay between the germline ends. CDR1 is DFQATT, CDR2 SNEGSKA, per germline (reference sequence).

The chain carries TRBV7-2 and TRBJ1-6; tentatively, D is TRBD1 (6 bases). The germline CDR1 and CDR2 sequences are SGHTA and FQGNSA. V shed 3 bases and J shed 9 bases, with 15 bases lying between them. The CDR3 has 15 amino acids. CDR3 sequence: CASSLGGAGGSPLHF. CDR3 in DNA: TGTGCCAGCAGCTTGGGGGGGGCTGGGGGTTCACCCCTCCACTTT.

The chain combines TRBV18 with TRBJ1-2; 7 bases agree with TRBD1. The CDR3 extends over 15 amino acids. Per the germline V gene, CDR1 is KGHSH and CDR2 is LQKENI. V trimming: 3 bases; J trimming: 7 bases; junction bases outside the gene matches: 11. The CDR3 region has the DNA TGTGCCAGCTCACCCTCCCGGGACAGTTCGGGTGGCTACACCTTC. This sequence encodes CASSPSRDSSGGYTF. The full variable domain, its missing parts supplied by reference TRBV18 and TRBJ1-2, is NAGVMQNPRHLVRRRGQEARLRCSPMKGHSHVYWYRQLPEEGLKFMVYLQKENIIDESGMPKERFSAEFPKEGPSILRIQQVVRGDSAAYFCASSPSRDSSGGYTFGSGTRLTVV.

This clonotype has a count of ten or more. This chain uses TRBV12-3 or TRBV12-4 with TRBJ2-5; tentative D call: TRBD1 (5 bases). The V and J ends lost 6 bases and 5 bases respectively, with 19 bases between them. The CDR3 has 15 amino acids. CDR3 in DNA: TGTGCCAGCAGACCGACCTTAGGGGATGGGGAGACCCAGTACTTC. Its translation is CASRPTLGDGETQYF.

The rearrangement uses TRBV7-9 and TRBJ2-7, with D perhaps being TRBD1 or TRBD2 (5 bases each). The CDR3 is 16 residues long. V lost 1 base, J lost 5 bases, and 18 bases lay in between. Germline assignment: CDR1 SEHNR and CDR2 FQNEAQ (reference sequence). Here the CDR3 reads CASSLDNSGTPHEQYF. The CDR3 bases are TGTGCCAGCAGCTTAGACAACTCGGGGACCCCCCACGAGCAGTACTTC.